Shown below are 26 T cell receptor beta chains from a single sample sequenced in a study of regulatory T cells in long-lasting Graves disease. Construction of TCR beta libraries relied on iRepertoire HTBI primers and on Arm-PCR targeting CDR3 regions. TCRdb reprocessed the multiplex PCR reads with MiXCR, giving one entry per CDR3 protein. The sample includes some 370,000 distinct CDR3 sequences, 20% of them seen just once. Regarding time point: persistent/refractory GD, antithyroid drugs over 5 years with positive TRAb. PBMCs provided the RNA from which the TCR library was made. Sequencing used peripheral blood mononuclear cells (PBMCs), obtained when the disease was refractory, from a patient treated with antithyroid drugs. The origin of the receptors is a female donor with Graves disease.

This clonotype was counted ten times or more. The V and J genes are TRBV15 and TRBJ1-1; D remains ambiguous. V lost 2 bases, J lost 11 bases, and 18 bases lay in between. This CDR3 comprises 14 residues. Per germline, CDR1 LNHNV and CDR2 YYDKDF (reference sequence). Here the CDR3 DNA reads TGTGCCACCAGCAGATTGGGGATTGGGGTTGATGCTTTCTTT. Translating gives CATSRLGIGVDAFF.

This clonotype appeared many times. The gene calls are TRBV9 and TRBJ1-1, with a tentative D call TRBD1 (6 bases). Germline V gene data show CDR1 as SGDLS and CDR2 as YYNGEE. V lost 0 bases, J lost 7 bases, and 16 bases lay in between. This CDR3 region has 15 residues. CDR3 sequence reads: CASSVDPGASSEAFF. CDR3 sequence (DNA): TGTGCCAGCAGCGTAGATCCGGGGGCGTCAAGTGAAGCTTTCTTT.

V gene TRBV7-3 combines with J gene TRBJ1-1, with a possible D match to TRBD1 (6 bases). Per germline, CDR1 SGHTA and CDR2 FQGTGA. This CDR3 spans 13 amino acids. V was pared by 5 bases and J by 3 bases, with 10 bases between. Here the CDR3 reads CASSTGTYTEAFF. CDR3 DNA: TGTGCCAGCAGCACCGGGACATACACTGAAGCTTTCTTT.

Points on this clonotype: Just one base apart from a much larger clone, this may be a read error. The chain carries TRBV6-5 and TRBJ2-7, with D hard to call. The CDR3 totals 18 residues. V dropped 2 bases and J dropped 5 bases, with 25 bases sitting between them. Germline V gene data show CDR1 as MNHEY and CDR2 as SVGAGI. This chain's CDR3 is CASSYALTGSGIPHEQYF. In DNA form, the CDR3 reads TGTGCCAGCAGTTACGCTCTAACGGGCTCCGGAATTCCCCACGAGCAGTACTTC.

As for this clonotype: This sequence may be a read error, since a much larger clone differs from it by one base. The rearrangement uses TRBV12-3 or TRBV12-4 and TRBJ1-1, with D hard to call. The V and J ends lost 5 bases and 7 bases respectively, with 8 bases between them. The CDR3 is 11 residues long. Written as DNA, the CDR3 is TGTGCCAGCAGTCAGGATGTTGAAGCTTTCTTT. Its translation is CASSQDVEAFF.

This clonotype was counted at least ten times. The chain employs TRBV18 and TRBJ2-7; the match to TRBD1 covers 7 bases. Germline values: CDR1 KGHSH, CDR2 LQKENI. This CDR3 has 13 amino acids. V was pared by 8 bases and J by 6 bases, with 10 bases of the junction left unmatched. The CDR3 protein is CASTPGQISEQYF. In DNA form, the CDR3 reads TGTGCCAGCACCCCGGGACAGATCTCCGAGCAGTACTTC.

This clonotype was recorded a few times. The rearrangement links TRBV20-1 to TRBJ1-6; TRBD1 aligns across 8 bases. The CDR3 is 16 residues long. V was pared by 3 bases and J by 4 bases, with 8 bases of the junction left unmatched. Per germline, CDR1 DFQATT and CDR2 SNEGSKA (reference sequence). This CDR3 is CSASQTGDWYNSPLHF. DNA for the CDR3: TGCAGTGCTAGTCAGACAGGGGATTGGTATAATTCACCCCTCCACTTT.

This clonotype was counted many times. The chain combines TRBV27 with TRBJ2-5; D is possibly TRBD1 or TRBD2 (5 bases each). The V gene lost 5 bases and the J gene lost 4 bases, with 14 bases spanning the gap. CDR1 is MNHEY and CDR2 is SMNVEV in the germline V gene (reference sequence). This CDR3 is built from 14 residues. The CDR3 loop is CASSPLGERETQYF. The CDR3, as DNA: TGTGCCAGCAGTCCCTTGGGGGAACGAGAGACCCAGTACTTC.

Ten or more counts support this clonotype. V gene TRBV20-1 combines with J gene TRBJ1-1, with 7 bases lining up with TRBD1. This CDR3 is built from 15 residues. CDR1 and CDR2 (germline): DFQATT, SNEGSKA (reference sequence). V lost 2 bases, J lost 3 bases, and 9 bases stayed unmatched. The CDR3 spells CSARLTGSRDTEAFF. The CDR3 DNA reads TGCAGTGCTAGATTGACAGGGTCACGGGACACTGAAGCTTTCTTT.

This clonotype was recorded many times. The chain uses TRBV11-2 and TRBJ1-2; TRBD1 aligns across 7 bases. The CDR3 runs to 15 residues. V lost 4 bases to trimming and J lost 4 bases; unmatched junction nucleotides: 9. Germline values: CDR1 SGHAT, CDR2 FQNNGV. The CDR3 coding sequence is TGTGCCAGCAGCTCTCACCCCGGGACAGCCTATGGCTACACCTTC. It specifies CASSSHPGTAYGYTF. The full variable domain, its missing parts supplied by reference TRBV11-2 and TRBJ1-2, is EAGVAQSPRYKIIEKRQSVAFWCNPISGHATLYWYQQILGQGPKLLIQFQNNGVVDDSQLPKDRFSAERLKGVDSTLKIQPAKLEDSAVYLCASSSHPGTAYGYTFGSGTRLTVV.

The rearrangement uses TRBV2 and TRBJ1-3; the D gene is possibly TRBD1 (5 bases). From germline, CDR1 is SNHLY and CDR2 FYNNEI. Trimming cost V 6 bases and J 0 bases, with 6 bases left between them. This CDR3 comprises 13 residues. CDR3 in DNA: TGTGCCAGCAGGACAGACTCTGGAAACACCATATATTTT. Protein sequence: CASRTDSGNTIYF.

This clonotype appeared many times. The rearrangement joins TRBV2 to TRBJ2-7; a possible D gene is TRBD2 (6 bases). V was clipped by 5 bases and J by 2 bases, with 13 bases between them. The CDR3 runs to 14 residues. Looked up from germline, CDR1 is SNHLY and CDR2 is FYNNEI. In DNA form, the CDR3 reads TGTGCCAGCAGTATCCTCGGGGGAGCCTACGAGCAGTACTTC. Translating gives CASSILGGAYEQYF.

In this sample, this clonotype turned up a few times. The chain couples TRBV15 to TRBJ1-2; 7 bases align to TRBD1. Germline V gives CDR1 LNHNV, CDR2 YYDKDF (reference sequence). CDR3 length equals 16 residues. V trimming: 1 base; J trimming: 3 bases; junction bases outside the gene matches: 8. CDR3 protein: CATSRVGTDIDYGYTF. CDR3 DNA sequence: TGTGCCACCAGCAGAGTCGGGACAGATATCGACTATGGCTACACCTTC.

The rearrangement uses TRBV30 and TRBJ1-6; D not certain. Germline V gives CDR1 GTSNPN, CDR2 SVGIG (reference sequence). V was trimmed by 0 bases and J by 7 bases, leaving 13 bases between them. The CDR3 length is 15 residues. The CDR3 bases are TGTGCCTGGAGTGTGGGGAGGGCTGCAAATTCACCCCTCCACTTT. Translated, it gives CAWSVGRAANSPLHF.

This clonotype occurred many times. V usage is TRBV2 and J usage is TRBJ1-5, with no clear D. Germline assignment: CDR1 SNHLY and CDR2 FYNNEI. V shed 4 bases and J shed 5 bases, with 12 bases lying between them. There are 14 residues in the CDR3. CDR3 protein: CASSAVNRDQPQHF. CDR3 DNA: TGTGCCAGCAGTGCCGTAAACCGAGATCAGCCCCAGCATTTT.

The gene calls are TRBV6-4 and TRBJ2-2; a weak D match, TRBD2 (5 bases). CDR3 length equals 11 residues. Germline-derived CDR1 and CDR2 are MRHNA and SNTAGT. Deletions cut 7 bases from V and 8 bases from J, with 8 bases between. As DNA, the CDR3 is TGTGCCAGCACAACGGGGGGGGAGCTGTTTTTT. It encodes CASTTGGELFF.

The J gene is TRBJ2-5, the V gene TRBV19, with 8 nucleotides matching TRBD2. The CDR3 consists of 16 residues. The germline CDR1 and CDR2 sequences are LNHDA and SQIVND (reference sequence). Trimming cost V 4 bases and J 4 bases; bases outside gene matches: 11. CDR3 protein: CASSNSFSAGGETQYF. The DNA of the CDR3 is TGTGCCAGTAGTAACTCCTTCTCCGCGGGAGGAGAGACCCAGTACTTC.

The chain joins TRBV2 to TRBJ1-1; the D gene is possibly TRBD1 (5 bases). V was shortened by 3 bases and J by 5 bases, with 13 bases between the two germline ends. This CDR3 has 14 amino acids. Germline CDR1 SNHLY, CDR2 FYNNEI. The CDR3 bases are TGTGCCAGCAGTGATGGGGGAGCGACAACTGAAGCTTTCTTT. Amino acid sequence: CASSDGGATTEAFF.

V and J are TRBV29-1 and TRBJ2-2; D gene uncertain. The CDR3 runs to 12 residues. Trimming shortened V by 4 bases and J by 1 base, and 4 bases separated the two germline ends. Germline V gene sequence: CDR1 SQVTM, CDR2 ANQGSEA. CDR3 sequence reads: CSVVKNTGELFF. The DNA for the CDR3 is TGCAGCGTTGTCAAGAACACCGGGGAGCTGTTTTTT.

As regards this clonotype: An end of the junction differs from the germline gene, which may be a read error. CDR3 residues: CVSSIGQPNTGELFF. The CDR3 region has the DNA TGTGTCAGTAGTATAGGACAACCGAACACCGGGGAGCTGTTTTTT. The chain joins TRBV19 to TRBJ2-2; a possible D gene is TRBD1 (5 bases). The length of the CDR3 is 15 residues. The germline V gene has CDR1 LNHDA and CDR2 SQIVND (reference sequence).

This clonotype was seen more than once but under ten times. This chain links TRBV12-3 or TRBV12-4 with TRBJ1-4; TRBD1 might be the D (5 bases). The CDR3 consists of 13 residues. The V end lost 5 bases, the J end lost 8 bases, and 12 bases lay between the germline ends. The DNA for the CDR3 is TGTGCCAGCAGTCCAGGGTATCGGGAAAAACTGTTTTTT. Translation gives CASSPGYREKLFF.

In this sample, this clonotype turned up a few times. CDR3 sequence reads: CASREPGANYGYTF. DNA of the CDR3: TGTGCCAGCAGAGAGCCGGGAGCTAACTATGGCTACACCTTC. The V and J genes are TRBV6-1 and TRBJ1-2; D not resolved. This CDR3 has 14 residues. Germline V gives CDR1 MNHNS, CDR2 SASEGT. The V and J ends lost 6 bases and 0 bases respectively, with 11 bases between them.

The V call is TRBV29-1, the J call TRBJ1-1; D is unresolved. CDR1 is SQVTM, CDR2 ANQGSEA, per germline. This CDR3 has 15 residues. V shed 7 bases and J shed 0 bases, with 18 bases lying between them. CDR3 bases: TGCAGCGCAGTCTCAGAGATATTCATGAACACTGAAGCTTTCTTT. The encoded protein is CSAVSEIFMNTEAFF.

The CDR3 DNA reads TGTGCCAGCAGTTACGGACAGGGGAAAACCGGGGAGCTGTTTTTT. Translation gives CASSYGQGKTGELFF. The V gene is TRBV6-2 or TRBV6-3, the J gene TRBJ2-2, with 9 bases lining up with TRBD1. This CDR3 spans 15 amino acids. Germline trimming cut 2 bases from V and 5 bases from J; bases unmatched to any gene: 3. From germline, CDR1 is MNHEY and CDR2 SVGEGT.

Only a few counts were recorded for this clonotype. V usage is TRBV7-9 and J usage is TRBJ1-1; no clear D. Trimming left V 5 bases short and J 7 bases short, with 8 bases between. The germline gives CDR1 SEHNR, CDR2 FQNEAQ (reference sequence). The CDR3 runs 11 residues. The CDR3 here is CASSPGHEAFF. The CDR3 DNA follows: TGTGCCAGCAGCCCTGGGCATGAAGCTTTCTTT.

The chain joins TRBV15 to TRBJ2-3; D gene ambiguous. The CDR3 has 13 residues. V was pared by 0 bases and J by 4 bases, with 5 bases between. CDR1 LNHNV and CDR2 YYDKDF come from the germline V gene (reference sequence). The CDR3 DNA is TGTGCCACCAGCAGAGAGTTGTCAGATACGCAGTATTTT. It yields the protein CATSRELSDTQYF.